This TCR beta chain appears in the sequencing data of a study of shared clonotypes between healthy human individuals. Turning to this clone: Antigen specificity is unknown.

J was trimmed by 0 bases and V by 0 bases; bases with no gene match: 1. CDR1 and CDR2 from the germline V gene are MNHEY and SVGAGI. The CDR3 is 16 residues long. The protocol was immunoSEQ multiplex PCR, while the TCRdb copy is restricted to in-frame clones and leaves out a portion. This sample has around 700,000 clones, with about 74% found just once. Study outcomes and limitations: For naive CD4 cells, roughly 5.5% of clonotypes were shared across a handful of donors.

The chain uses TRBV6-5 and TRBJ2-1, with TRBD1 identical over 8 bases. The sequenced material came from memory CD4+ T cells sorted from blood. This sample's subset: CD45RA-negative fraction. The TCR comes from a woman aged 25-40 years in good health. The CDR3 reads CASSYSGTGSYNEQFF. The DNA of the CDR3 is TGTGCCAGCAGTTACTCCGGGACAGGCTCCTACAATGAGCAGTTCTTC.